The entry that follows covers one T cell receptor beta chain sequence. The CDR3 runs to 14 residues. CDR1 is SGDLS, CDR2 YYNGEE, per germline. Trimming removed 2 bases at V and 1 base at J, with 8 bases between. In the source study's methods: Cell counts per sample came from amplifying reference gene primers. Generated by immunoSEQ multiplex PCR, the TCRdb table keeps only in-frame clones and is missing some. The V and J calls and clone size come from that table; D and trimming were worked out from the DNA. The data hold approximately 59,000 clones, with around 80% observed a single time. These data originate in a study of blood T cell repertoires in COVID-19. Overall study: Some COVID-19 samples were acute and others convalescent; all came from the United States, Italy and Spain. Sources were T cells, B-cell-depleted T cells, or PBMCs; the material itself was cDNA or gDNA.

The sequence derives from an elderly man with acute or convalescent COVID-19. The V gene is TRBV9, the J gene TRBJ2-3, with TRBD1 as a possible D gene (5 bases). The sequenced sample consisted of peripheral blood. Written as DNA, the CDR3 is TGTGCCAGCAGCGTGACAGTACGCACAGATACGCAGTATTTT. As protein: CASSVTVRTDTQYF.